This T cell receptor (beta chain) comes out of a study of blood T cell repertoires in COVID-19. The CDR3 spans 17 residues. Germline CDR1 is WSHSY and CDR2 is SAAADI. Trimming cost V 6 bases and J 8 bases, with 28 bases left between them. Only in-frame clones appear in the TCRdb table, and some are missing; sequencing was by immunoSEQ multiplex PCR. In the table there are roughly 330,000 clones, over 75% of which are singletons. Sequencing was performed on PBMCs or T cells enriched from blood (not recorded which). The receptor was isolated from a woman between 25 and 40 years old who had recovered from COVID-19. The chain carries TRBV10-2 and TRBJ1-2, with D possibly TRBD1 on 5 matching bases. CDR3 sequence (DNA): TGCGCCAGCAGACCGGGGACGGGAGGCCACCTGGTATACGGCTACACCTTC. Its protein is CASRPGTGGHLVYGYTF.